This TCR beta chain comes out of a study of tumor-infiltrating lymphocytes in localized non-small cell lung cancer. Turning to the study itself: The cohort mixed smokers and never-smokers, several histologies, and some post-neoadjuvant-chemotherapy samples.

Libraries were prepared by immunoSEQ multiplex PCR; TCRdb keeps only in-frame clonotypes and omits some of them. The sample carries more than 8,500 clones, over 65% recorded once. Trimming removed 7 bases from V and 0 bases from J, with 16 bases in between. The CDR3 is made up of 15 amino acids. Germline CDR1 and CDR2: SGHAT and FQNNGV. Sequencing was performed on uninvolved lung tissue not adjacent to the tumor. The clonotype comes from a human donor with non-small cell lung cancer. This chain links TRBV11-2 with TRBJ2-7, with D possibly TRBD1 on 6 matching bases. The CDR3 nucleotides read TGTGCCAGCACCTCAAGGACAGCCTTCTCCTACGAGCAGTACTTC. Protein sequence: CASTSRTAFSYEQYF.